This T cell receptor (beta chain) stems from a study of PD-1 blockade in classical Hodgkin lymphoma. Study-wide results and limits: The study found complete responders had baseline diversity similar to newly diagnosed patients. Initiation of nivolumab under 1 year after ASCT led to exclusion of patients. Relative to healthy donors, newly diagnosed patients reportedly had lower baseline TCR diversity, which was reported as lower still in relapsed/refractory patients.

Described time point: cycle 4 day 1 (C4D1), after 5 to 7 weeks of nivolumab. Each patient experienced a relapse that followed autologous stem cell transplantation, and brentuximab vedotin exposure varied. The study purified CD4+ T cells from thawed PBMCs using magnetic negative selection. Best responses included complete response and partial response; otherwise, the best response was progressive disease. The CDR3 contains 15 residues. Trimming removed 1 base from V and 0 bases from J, with 11 bases in between. CDR1 and CDR2 from the germline V gene are SGHKS and YYEKEE (reference sequence). The table came from immunoSEQ multiplex PCR; TCRdb's copy has only in-frame clones and leaves some out. The sample shows 20,000 to 25,000 clones, about 72% of them seen only once. As regards this clone: Its antigen is not known.

This sequence joins TRBV5-5 and TRBJ2-7; D is possibly TRBD2 (6 bases). The material sequenced was CD4+ T cells from blood, taken before the fourth cycle of nivolumab. The TCR originated in a human donor with classical Hodgkin lymphoma. DNA of the CDR3: TGTGCCAGCAGCTTGAGTAGCGGACCCTCCTACGAGCAGTACTTC. It is translated as CASSLSSGPSYEQYF.